This T cell receptor beta chain was identified during a study of CD8+ T cells in alopecia areata. This clone was seen only once. CDR3 size: 14 residues. Germline values: CDR1 SGHRS, CDR2 YFSETQ. V was pared by 3 bases and J by 2 bases, with 11 bases between. RNA was extracted and reverse transcribed into cDNA as the sequencing template. Here immunoSEQ multiplex PCR was the method, and the copy in TCRdb shows in-frame clones only, minus some. The data hold tens of thousands of clones, with approximately 64% observed a single time. The rearrangement joins TRBV5-1 to TRBJ1-2; tentatively, D is TRBD1 (5 bases). The source of this sequence is a human donor with alopecia areata. Here the sequenced sample was CD8+ T cells sorted from blood, taken at week 0. This CDR3 is CASSSGEGNYGYTF. For the CDR3, the DNA is TGCGCCAGCAGCTCCGGGGAGGGGAACTATGGCTACACCTTC.